This T cell receptor beta chain was sequenced during a study of human versus mouse CDR3 diversity and MHC coevolution. Overall study: Valid reads per sample ranged from about 0.6 x 10^7 to 1.7 x 10^7.

CDR1 SNHLY and CDR2 FYNNEI come from the germline V gene. The CDR3 is made up of 15 amino acids. Trimming removed 6 bases from V and 11 bases from J; junction bases left unmatched: 16. Of note for this clone: What it binds is not known.

Broader study findings: Human CDR3s averaged more deletions and insertions than mouse CDR3s. About 1.6 million TCR beta clonotypes were estimated for humans, the largest repertoire.

TCRdb keeps only in-frame clones here, not all; method: immunoSEQ multiplex PCR. Here the sample spans about 60,000 clones, around 94% being singletons. This receptor was obtained from a person in their sixties or seventies in good health. The sequencing input was naive CD4+ T cells from blood. The subset: CD45RO-negative CD62L-positive naive CD4 T cells. This chain uses TRBV2 with TRBJ2-5; TRBD2 aligns across 9 bases. CDR3 in amino acids: CASSDPLAGFWEQYF. The CDR3 bases are TGTGCCAGCAGCGACCCGCTAGCGGGATTTTGGGAGCAGTACTTC.